What follows describes a single T cell receptor beta chain. Antigen: not known. TCRdb's copy holds only in-frame clones and misses some; the assay was immunoSEQ multiplex PCR. The sample yields about 340,000 clones, around 67% seen once. Trimming cost V 11 bases and J 0 bases, with 14 bases left between them. Germline values: CDR1 ENHRY, CDR2 SYGVKD. The CDR3 loop spans 14 amino acids. The data are from a study of shared clonotypes between healthy human individuals. Study-level findings and limits: The study found lower generation probabilities in non-shared clonotypes than in those shared by all four donors.

The J gene is TRBJ2-1, the V gene TRBV10-3; D is uncertain. The sample consisted of memory CD4+ T cells sorted from blood. Subset: CD45RA-negative fraction. The sequence was obtained from a man aged 25-45 years in good health. The chain's CDR3 is CASVSVPSYNEQFF. The CDR3 DNA is TGTGCCTCCGTTTCGGTCCCCTCCTACAATGAGCAGTTCTTC.